Following are 28 T cell receptor beta chains from one sample sequenced in a study of Tregs in tolerant kidney transplant recipients. Using immunoSEQ multiplex PCR, the repertoire was profiled, and TCRdb retains in-frame clones only, with some absent. Seen here are around 230,000 clones, about 80% observed once, and the top ten hold 0.5% to 0.65%. The sequenced sample consisted of CD4+ T cells from blood. The origin of the receptors is a human donor in good health.

The chain has TRBV4-2 and TRBJ2-5; 14 positions match TRBD2. The CDR3 runs 17 residues. From germline, CDR1 is LGHNA and CDR2 YNFKEQ. V shed 4 bases, J shed 4 bases, and the junction held 8 bases outside the gene matches. The DNA of the CDR3 is TGTGCCAGCAGCCTAGGGACTAGCGGGAGCTGGGGAGAGACCCAGTACTTC. Translated, it gives CASSLGTSGSWGETQYF.

The CDR3 loop is CASSLAQGSTEAFF. DNA of the CDR3: TGTGCCAGCAGCTTGGCCCAGGGAAGTACTGAAGCTTTCTTT. The rearrangement joins TRBV5-4 to TRBJ1-1; D may be TRBD1 (5 bases). The CDR3 spans 14 residues. Per germline, CDR1 SGHNT and CDR2 YYREEE (reference sequence). The V end lost 0 bases, the J end lost 5 bases, and 11 bases lay between the germline ends.

The chain couples TRBV9 to TRBJ2-3; D ambiguous. The CDR3 is 11 residues long. Per the germline V gene, CDR1 is SGDLS and CDR2 is YYNGEE. V was trimmed by 4 bases and J by 8 bases, leaving 8 bases between them. This chain's CDR3 is CASSFLGTQYF. CDR3 in DNA: TGTGCCAGCAGCTTCCTTGGTACGCAGTATTTT.

V usage is TRBV6-5 and J usage is TRBJ1-5, with no clear D. V dropped 2 bases and J dropped 11 bases, with 13 bases sitting between them. Germline V gene lookup returns CDR1 MNHEY and CDR2 SVGAGI. CDR3 length: 13 amino acids. The CDR3 DNA follows: TGTGCCAGCAGTTACGAAATAGGCCGAACCCAGCATTTT. This codes for CASSYEIGRTQHF.

V is TRBV5-6 and J is TRBJ1-2; TRBD1 agrees at 7 bases. CDR1 is SGHDT, CDR2 YYEEEE, per germline. This CDR3 spans 15 amino acids. The V gene end was trimmed by 4 bases and the J gene end by 2 bases; junction bases not matched to a gene: 8. The CDR3 loop reads CASSLTGPLNYGYTF. The CDR3 DNA follows: TGTGCCAGCAGCCTGACAGGGCCGTTAAACTATGGCTACACCTTC. The whole variable domain, filled in from reference TRBV5-6 and TRBJ1-2, reads DAGVTQSPTHLIKTRGQQVTLRCSPKSGHDTVSWYQQALGQGPQFIFQYYEEEERQRGNFPDRFSGHQFPNYSSELNVNALLLGDSALYLCASSLTGPLNYGYTFGSGTRLTVV.

V gene TRBV5-1 combines with J gene TRBJ1-6; 12 bases align to TRBD1. The V and J ends lost 5 bases and 4 bases, in that order; junction bases with no gene match: 16. The CDR3 totals 20 residues. Per germline, CDR1 SGHRS and CDR2 YFSETQ. As DNA, the CDR3 is TGCGCCAGCAGTTCTAAACCGGGACAGGGGGCCTCCCGTTATAATTCACCCCTCCACTTT. Translation gives CASSSKPGQGASRYNSPLHF.

The chain carries TRBV7-8 and TRBJ1-6; a weak D match, TRBD1 (6 bases). This CDR3 region has 16 residues. V dropped 5 bases and J dropped 7 bases, with 18 bases sitting between them. The germline gives CDR1 SGHVS, CDR2 FQNEAQ. This CDR3 is CASSPEGAGANSPLHF. The CDR3 region has the DNA TGTGCCAGCAGCCCGGAAGGTGCAGGGGCGAATTCACCCCTCCACTTT.

CDR3: CASSPTWSSYNEQFF. Written as DNA, the CDR3 is TGTGCCAGCAGTCCGACGTGGAGCTCCTACAATGAGCAGTTCTTC. J is TRBJ2-1 and V is TRBV28; D remains ambiguous. The germline V and J ends were trimmed by 5 bases and 0 bases, with 11 bases remaining between them. Germline V lookup: CDR1 MDHEN, CDR2 SYDVKM. The CDR3 consists of 15 residues.

This chain uses TRBV4-1 with TRBJ2-5; unclear D gene. The CDR3 totals 14 residues. The V and J ends lost 0 bases and 7 bases respectively, with 12 bases between them. In germline, CDR1 is MGHRA, CDR2 YSYEKL. CDR3 nucleotide sequence: TGCGCCAGCAGCCAAGATGGAGAGTTGATGACCCAGTACTTC. Translating it yields CASSQDGELMTQYF.

J is TRBJ1-1 and V is TRBV6-1; D is undetermined. Trimming took 5 bases from V and 1 from J, leaving 11 bases between them. The CDR3 contains 14 residues. In germline, CDR1 is MNHNS, CDR2 SASEGT. The CDR3 sequence: CASSYSGRNTEAFF. The CDR3 nucleotides read TGTGCCAGCAGTTATTCGGGCAGGAACACTGAAGCTTTCTTT.

The chain links TRBV28 to TRBJ2-2, with D possibly being TRBD2 (5 bases). V lost 11 bases, J lost 0 bases, and 16 bases lay in between. CDR1 and CDR2 (germline): MDHEN, SYDVKM. The CDR3 has 15 residues. The CDR3 DNA reads TGTGCCGTAACCTCCGGAGCGGCGAACACCGGGGAGCTGTTTTTT. This sequence encodes CAVTSGAANTGELFF.

This chain connects TRBV5-1 to TRBJ2-3; D remains ambiguous. V lost 3 bases and J lost 3, with 11 bases in between. In germline, CDR1 is SGHRS, CDR2 YFSETQ. The CDR3 is 14 amino acids. The CDR3 is CASSYATGTDTQYF. The CDR3 DNA follows: TGCGCCAGCAGCTATGCAACGGGTACAGATACGCAGTATTTT.

V usage is TRBV6-5 and J usage is TRBJ2-7, with 10 bases matching TRBD2. CDR3 size: 15 residues. V shed 6 bases, J shed 3 bases, and the junction held 8 bases outside the gene matches. Germline V CDR1 and CDR2: MNHEY, SVGAGI. The CDR3 DNA follows: TGTGCCAGCAGACCCAGCGGGAGGGCCGACTACGAGCAGTACTTC. This translates into CASRPSGRADYEQYF.

The chain combines TRBV7-8 with TRBJ1-1; 9 bases are shared with TRBD1. Germline CDR1 and CDR2: SGHVS and FQNEAQ. V shed 4 bases and J 5 bases; nucleotides not matched to a gene: 5. The CDR3 sequence is 14 residues long. CDR3 nucleotide sequence: TGTGCCAGCAGCTCCGGGACAGGGATAACTGAAGCTTTCTTT. Translation gives CASSSGTGITEAFF.

V gene TRBV5-1 combines with J gene TRBJ2-1; perhaps D is TRBD1 or TRBD2 (5 bases each). The CDR3 has 13 amino acids. The V gene's germline CDR1 is SGHRS and CDR2 YFSETQ. V was cut by 1 base and J by 6 bases, with 8 bases left in between. CDR3 in amino acids: CASSLSGTNEQFF. DNA of the CDR3: TGCGCCAGCAGCTTGTCTGGGACCAATGAGCAGTTCTTC.

This clone came up once. The chain joins TRBV11-3 to TRBJ2-3; no firm D call. This CDR3 has 15 amino acids. Deletions cut 4 bases from V and 0 bases from J, with 11 bases between. Germline V lookup: CDR1 SGHNT, CDR2 YENEEA. CDR3 DNA: TGTGCCAGCAGCTCCGGACGGAAGAGCACAGATACGCAGTATTTT. Its protein product is CASSSGRKSTDTQYF.

V is TRBV6-5 and J is TRBJ1-6, with D maybe TRBD1 (5 bases). Deletions cut 6 bases from V and 3 bases from J, with 12 bases between. The germline V gene has CDR1 MNHEY and CDR2 SVGAGI. There are 15 residues in the CDR3. The CDR3 protein is CASRPQGNYNSPLHF. The CDR3 coding sequence is TGTGCCAGCAGACCCCAGGGCAACTATAATTCACCCCTCCACTTT.

The chain is built from TRBV5-4 and TRBJ1-5; D possibly corresponds to TRBD1 (5 bases). The CDR3 consists of 15 residues. Germline V gene data show CDR1 as SGHNT and CDR2 as YYREEE (reference sequence). Trimming took off 4 bases at V and 1 base at J, with 12 bases between the two ends. This CDR3 reads CASSTGGDSNQPQHF. As DNA, the CDR3 is TGTGCCAGCAGCACTGGAGGGGACAGCAATCAGCCCCAGCATTTT.

The gene calls are TRBV5-1 and TRBJ2-3; D may correspond to TRBD1 or TRBD2 (5 bases each). Germline V gives CDR1 SGHRS, CDR2 YFSETQ. Trimming cost V 4 bases and J 4 bases, with 13 bases left between them. This CDR3 spans 14 amino acids. The DNA for the CDR3 is TGCGCCAGCAGCCAAGCGGTAGGGGCAGATACGCAGTATTTT. Amino acids: CASSQAVGADTQYF.

The chain has TRBV18 and TRBJ2-7; tentatively, D is TRBD1 (5 bases). CDR3 length: 14 amino acids. In germline, CDR1 is KGHSH, CDR2 LQKENI. V lost 3 bases and J 5 bases, leaving 14 bases between the germline ends. The CDR3: CASSPDLGADEQYF. DNA of the CDR3: TGTGCCAGCTCACCCGACCTTGGGGCAGACGAGCAGTACTTC.

The chain joins TRBV15 to TRBJ2-5; no clear D gene. Germline CDR1 reads LNHNV; CDR2 reads YYDKDF (reference sequence). V gave up 1 base and J gave up 1 base, with 16 bases separating them. The CDR3 spans 17 residues. The CDR3 nucleotides read TGTGCCACCAGCAGAGGGGCTATGGTCAGCACCCAAGAGACCCAGTACTTC. Translation gives CATSRGAMVSTQETQYF.

The chain has TRBV7-9 and TRBJ1-1; D ambiguous. V lost 2 bases to trimming and J lost 3 bases, with 7 bases between them. Germline V gene data show CDR1 as SEHNR and CDR2 as FQNEAQ (reference sequence). This CDR3 comprises 13 residues. CDR3 sequence: CASSLQEDTEAFF. Written as DNA, the CDR3 is TGTGCCAGCAGCTTACAGGAGGACACTGAAGCTTTCTTT.

The chain joins TRBV5-1 to TRBJ1-1; 9 nucleotides line up with TRBD1. Germline V CDR1 and CDR2: SGHRS, YFSETQ. CDR3 length: 16 residues. V dropped 3 bases and J dropped 5; count of bases not matched to a gene: 11. CDR3: CASSSTGTGSWTEAFF. As DNA, the CDR3 is TGCGCCAGCAGCTCAACCGGGACAGGGTCGTGGACTGAAGCTTTCTTT.

The chain recombines TRBV12-5 with TRBJ2-1; D uncertain. V lost 2 bases and J 6 bases, leaving 14 bases between the germline ends. This CDR3 has 15 amino acids. Germline CDR1 is LGHNT and CDR2 is FRNRAP. The CDR3 coding sequence is TGTGCTAGTGGTTTGCGTGTCGCTTTGGTCAATGAGCAGTTCTTC. Translated: CASGLRVALVNEQFF.

The V gene is TRBV27, the J gene TRBJ1-2; TRBD1 might be the D (6 bases). Trimming pared 8 bases from V and 2 bases from J, leaving 9 bases between. The germline V gene has CDR1 MNHEY and CDR2 SMNVEV (reference sequence). The CDR3 is 12 residues long. The CDR3 loop is CASWGRNYGYTF. CDR3 bases: TGTGCCAGCTGGGGGCGGAACTATGGCTACACCTTC.

This chain's CDR3 is CASSTNRGRGPVEQYF. As DNA, the CDR3 is TGTGCCAGCAGTACAAACAGGGGGCGCGGGCCTGTCGAGCAGTACTTC. The V and J genes are TRBV2 and TRBJ2-7, with TRBD1 identical over 9 bases. The V segment lost 5 bases and the J segment 6 bases; nucleotides outside the gene matches: 14. The germline CDR1 and CDR2 sequences are SNHLY and FYNNEI. This CDR3 is 16 amino acids long.

The chain has TRBV2 and TRBJ1-6; D remains unclear. From germline, CDR1 is SNHLY and CDR2 FYNNEI. V was pared by 3 bases and J by 9 bases, with 9 bases between. The CDR3 runs 13 residues. The CDR3 region is CASSDLTRSPLHF. CDR3 in DNA: TGTGCCAGCAGTGACCTTACTCGTTCACCCCTCCACTTT.

This clone has a single count. The chain carries TRBV5-1 and TRBJ2-3, with D perhaps being TRBD1 or TRBD2 (5 bases each). The germline V gene encodes CDR1 SGHRS and CDR2 YFSETQ. The V gene lost 10 bases and the J gene lost 2 bases, with 20 bases spanning the gap. This CDR3 is built from 15 residues. This chain's CDR3 is CAVRGANLDTDTQYF. The CDR3 DNA reads TGCGCCGTAAGGGGAGCCAACCTAGACACAGATACGCAGTATTTT.